A selection of T cell receptor beta chains follows, all from one sample in a study of neurological immune-mediated disorders. TCRdb re-analysed the 5' RACE reads in MiXCR, keeping a single row per CDR3 protein. Of about 27,000 distinct CDR3 sequences in the sample, over 20% were seen once. The sample consisted of PBMCs. These receptors all stem from a woman aged 55-75 years in good health. The CDR3 runs from the conserved cysteine through the conserved F or W. Clone size, where shown, is once, few, many, or a class for clones that have expanded.

CDR3aa | j_gene | abundance | v_gene
CASSAGTGAYNSPLHF | TRBJ1-6 | many | TRBV6-5
CASSERQGGGPEQYF | TRBJ2-7 | many | TRBV5-1
CATSDLWGHSGDTGELFF | TRBJ2-2 | many | TRBV24-1
CASSVGDYTDTQYF | TRBJ2-3 | NA | TRBV9
CSATGTGTYEQYF | TRBJ2-7 | many | TRBV29-1
CGVRTNSYEQYF | TRBJ2-7 | many | TRBV10-3
CASSYRATGSPQHF | TRBJ1-5 | NA | TRBV6-2/TRBV6-3
CASSLGGAKNIQYF | TRBJ2-4 | many | TRBV28
CASSRRDRDYEQYF | TRBJ2-7 | many | TRBV27
CASRPTLAGGPNTGELFF | TRBJ2-2 | many | TRBV6-5
CASSLGETRSTSSGNTIYF | TRBJ1-3 | NA | TRBV7-8
CASRDRVISGNTIYF | TRBJ1-3 | many | TRBV28
CASSQDPQGSYEQYF | TRBJ2-7 | many | TRBV4-3
CAIRVAAVSNQPQHF | TRBJ1-5 | NA | TRBV28
CASSSTWGRTSTNEKLFF | TRBJ1-4 | many | TRBV7-6
CATKKGDGYTF | TRBJ1-2 | many | TRBV6-6